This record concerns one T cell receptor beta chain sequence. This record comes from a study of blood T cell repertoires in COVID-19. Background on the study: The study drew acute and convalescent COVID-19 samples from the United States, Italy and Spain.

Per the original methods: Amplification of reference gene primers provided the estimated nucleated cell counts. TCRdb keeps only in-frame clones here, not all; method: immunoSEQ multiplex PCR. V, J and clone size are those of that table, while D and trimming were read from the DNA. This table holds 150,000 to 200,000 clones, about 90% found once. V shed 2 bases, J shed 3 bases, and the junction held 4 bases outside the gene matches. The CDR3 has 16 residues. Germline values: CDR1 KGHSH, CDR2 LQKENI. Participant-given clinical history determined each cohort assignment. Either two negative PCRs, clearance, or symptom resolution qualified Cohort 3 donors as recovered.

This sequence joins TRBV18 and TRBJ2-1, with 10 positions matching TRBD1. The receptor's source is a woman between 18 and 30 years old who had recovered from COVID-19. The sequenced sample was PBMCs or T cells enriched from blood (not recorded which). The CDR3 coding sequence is TGTGCCAGCTCACCAAATGGGGACAGGGGCTACAATGAGCAGTTCTTC. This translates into CASSPNGDRGYNEQFF.